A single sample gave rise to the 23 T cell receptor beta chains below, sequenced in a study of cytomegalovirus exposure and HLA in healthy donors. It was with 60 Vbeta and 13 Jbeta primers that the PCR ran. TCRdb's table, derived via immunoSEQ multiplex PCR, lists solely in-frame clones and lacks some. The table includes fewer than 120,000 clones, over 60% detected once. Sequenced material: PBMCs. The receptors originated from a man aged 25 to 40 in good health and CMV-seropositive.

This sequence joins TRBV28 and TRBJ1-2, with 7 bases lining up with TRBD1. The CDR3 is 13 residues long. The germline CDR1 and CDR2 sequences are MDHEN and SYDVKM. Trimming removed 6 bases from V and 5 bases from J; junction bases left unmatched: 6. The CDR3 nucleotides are TGTGCCAGCAGCTCTGACAGGGCATATGGCTACACCTTC. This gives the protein CASSSDRAYGYTF.

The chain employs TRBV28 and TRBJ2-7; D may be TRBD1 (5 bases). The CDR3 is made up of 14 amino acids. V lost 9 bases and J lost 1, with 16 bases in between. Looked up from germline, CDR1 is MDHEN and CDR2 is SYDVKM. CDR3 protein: CASAEKGLSYEQYF. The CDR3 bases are TGTGCCAGTGCGGAAAAGGGGCTATCCTACGAGCAGTACTTC.

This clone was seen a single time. This CDR3 is CASKATAAYEQYF. In DNA, the CDR3 is TGCGCCAGCAAAGCTACAGCGGCCTACGAGCAGTACTTC. The chain joins TRBV5-1 to TRBJ2-7; a weak D match, TRBD2 (5 bases). Germline values: CDR1 SGHRS, CDR2 YFSETQ. V lost 6 bases, J lost 2 bases, and 12 bases lay in between. This CDR3 has 13 residues.

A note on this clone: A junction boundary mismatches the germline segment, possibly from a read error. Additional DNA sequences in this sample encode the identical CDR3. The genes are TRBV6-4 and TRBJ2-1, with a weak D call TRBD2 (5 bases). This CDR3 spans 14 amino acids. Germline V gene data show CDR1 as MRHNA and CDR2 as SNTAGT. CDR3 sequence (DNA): TGTGCCAGTAGTGAAAGATTTGAGGGCAATGAGCAGTTCTTC. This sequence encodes CASSERFEGNEQFF.

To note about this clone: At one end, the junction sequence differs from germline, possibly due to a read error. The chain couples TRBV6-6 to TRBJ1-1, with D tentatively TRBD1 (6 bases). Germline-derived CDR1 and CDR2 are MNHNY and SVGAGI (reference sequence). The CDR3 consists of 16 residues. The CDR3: CAGSDYMDSQNTEAFF. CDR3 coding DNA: TGTGCCGGCAGTGACTACATGGACAGTCAGAACACTGAAGCTTTCTTT.

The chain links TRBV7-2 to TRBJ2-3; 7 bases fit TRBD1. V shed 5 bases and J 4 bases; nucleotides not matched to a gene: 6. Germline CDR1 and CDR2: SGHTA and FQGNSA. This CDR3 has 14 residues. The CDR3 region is CASSTWTGADTQYF. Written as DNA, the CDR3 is TGTGCCAGCAGCACCTGGACAGGCGCAGATACGCAGTATTTT.

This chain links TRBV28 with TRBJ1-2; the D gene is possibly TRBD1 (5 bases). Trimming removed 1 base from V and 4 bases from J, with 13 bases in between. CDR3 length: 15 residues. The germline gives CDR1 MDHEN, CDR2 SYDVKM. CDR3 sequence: CASSLLGAAAYGYTF. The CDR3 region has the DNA TGTGCCAGCAGTTTATTAGGGGCAGCCGCCTATGGCTACACCTTC.

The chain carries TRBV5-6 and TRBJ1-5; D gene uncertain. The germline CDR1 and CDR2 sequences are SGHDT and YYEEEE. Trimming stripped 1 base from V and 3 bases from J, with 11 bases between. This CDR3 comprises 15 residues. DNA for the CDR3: TGTGCCAGCAGCTTGTTTTCTACCAACAATCAGCCCCAGCATTTT. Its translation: CASSLFSTNNQPQHF.

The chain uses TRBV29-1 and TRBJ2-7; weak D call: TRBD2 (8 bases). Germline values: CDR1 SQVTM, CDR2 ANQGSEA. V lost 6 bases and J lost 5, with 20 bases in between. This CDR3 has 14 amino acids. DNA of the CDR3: TGCAGCGTGCGGGGGGCAGGGGGGGCCCACGAGCAGTACTTC. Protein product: CSVRGAGGAHEQYF.

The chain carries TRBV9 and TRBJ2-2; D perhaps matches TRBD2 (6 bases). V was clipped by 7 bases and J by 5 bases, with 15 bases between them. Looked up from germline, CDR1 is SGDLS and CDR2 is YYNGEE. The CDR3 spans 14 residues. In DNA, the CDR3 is TGTGCCAGCCGACCGGGACTTGAGACCGGGGAGCTGTTTTTT. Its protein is CASRPGLETGELFF.

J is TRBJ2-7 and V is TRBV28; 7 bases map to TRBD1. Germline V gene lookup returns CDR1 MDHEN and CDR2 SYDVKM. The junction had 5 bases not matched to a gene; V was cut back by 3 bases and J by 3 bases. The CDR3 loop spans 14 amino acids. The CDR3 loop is CASSFRRQGYEQYF. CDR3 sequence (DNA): TGTGCCAGCAGTTTTAGGAGACAGGGCTACGAGCAGTACTTC.

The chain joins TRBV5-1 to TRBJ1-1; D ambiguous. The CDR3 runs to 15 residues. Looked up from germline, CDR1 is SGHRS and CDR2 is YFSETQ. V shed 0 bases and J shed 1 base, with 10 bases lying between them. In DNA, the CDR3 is TGCGCCAGCAGCTTGGGAGGAGGGAGGAACACTGAAGCTTTCTTT. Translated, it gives CASSLGGGRNTEAFF.

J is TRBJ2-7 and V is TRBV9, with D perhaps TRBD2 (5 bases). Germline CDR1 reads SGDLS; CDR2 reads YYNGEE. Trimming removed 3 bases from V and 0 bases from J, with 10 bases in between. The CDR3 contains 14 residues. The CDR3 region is CASSETGFSYEQYF. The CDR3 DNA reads TGTGCCAGCAGCGAGACGGGGTTCTCCTACGAGCAGTACTTC.

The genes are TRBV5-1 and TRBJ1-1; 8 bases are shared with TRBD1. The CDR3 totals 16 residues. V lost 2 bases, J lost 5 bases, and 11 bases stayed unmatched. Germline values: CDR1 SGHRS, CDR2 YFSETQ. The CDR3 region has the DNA TGCGCCAGCAGCTTACGACAGGGGCTTATTCGAACTGAAGCTTTCTTT. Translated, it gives CASSLRQGLIRTEAFF.

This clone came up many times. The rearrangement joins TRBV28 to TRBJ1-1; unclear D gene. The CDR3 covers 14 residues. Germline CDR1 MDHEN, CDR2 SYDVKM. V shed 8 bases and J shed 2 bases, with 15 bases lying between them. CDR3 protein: CASSRALPNTEAFF. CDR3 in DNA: TGTGCCAGCTCTAGAGCATTACCAAACACTGAAGCTTTCTTT. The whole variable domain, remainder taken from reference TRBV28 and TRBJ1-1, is DVKVTQSSRYLVKRTGEKVFLECVQDMDHENMFWYRQDPGLGLRLIYFSYDVKMKEKGDIPEGYSVSREKKERFSLILESASTNQTSMYLCASSRALPNTEAFFGQGTRLTVV.

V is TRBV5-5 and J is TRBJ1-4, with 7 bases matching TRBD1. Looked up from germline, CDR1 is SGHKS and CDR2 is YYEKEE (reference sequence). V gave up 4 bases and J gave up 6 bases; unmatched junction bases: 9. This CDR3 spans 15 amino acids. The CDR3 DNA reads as TGTGCCAGCAGCCCTACGGGACAGATATATGAAAAACTGTTTTTT. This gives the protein CASSPTGQIYEKLFF.

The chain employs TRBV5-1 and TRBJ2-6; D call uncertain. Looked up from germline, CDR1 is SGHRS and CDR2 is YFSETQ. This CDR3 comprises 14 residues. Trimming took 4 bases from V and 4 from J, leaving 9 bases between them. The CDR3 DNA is TGCGCCAGCAGCAACCCAACAGGGGCCAACGTCCTGACTTTC. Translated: CASSNPTGANVLTF.

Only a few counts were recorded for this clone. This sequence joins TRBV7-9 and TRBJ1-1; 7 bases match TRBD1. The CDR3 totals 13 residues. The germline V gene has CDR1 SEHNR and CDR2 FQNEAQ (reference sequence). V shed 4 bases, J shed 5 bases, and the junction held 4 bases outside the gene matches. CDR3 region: CASSSATGTEAFF. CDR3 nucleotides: TGTGCCAGCAGCTCCGCGACAGGGACTGAAGCTTTCTTT.

This chain's CDR3 is CAIGGGYQETQYF. The CDR3 nucleotides are TGTGCCATCGGGGGCGGCTACCAAGAGACCCAGTACTTC. This chain uses TRBV10-3 with TRBJ2-5; possibly TRBD1 for D (6 bases). Between the trimmed V and J ends, which lost 8 bases and 0 bases, there was a span of 10 bases. The germline V gene has CDR1 ENHRY and CDR2 SYGVKD. This CDR3 has 13 amino acids.

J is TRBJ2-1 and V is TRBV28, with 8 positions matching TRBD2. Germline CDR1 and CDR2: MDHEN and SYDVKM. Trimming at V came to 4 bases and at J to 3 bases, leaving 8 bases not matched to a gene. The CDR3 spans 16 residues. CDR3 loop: CASSSLGTRDYNEQFF. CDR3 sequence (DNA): TGTGCCAGCAGTTCTCTTGGGACTAGGGACTACAATGAGCAGTTCTTC.

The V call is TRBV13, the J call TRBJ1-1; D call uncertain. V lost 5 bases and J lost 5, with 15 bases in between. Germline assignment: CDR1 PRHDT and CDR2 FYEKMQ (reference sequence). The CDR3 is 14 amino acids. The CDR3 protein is CASSQGAGGTEAFF. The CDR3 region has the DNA TGTGCCAGCAGCCAAGGTGCGGGCGGGACTGAAGCTTTCTTT. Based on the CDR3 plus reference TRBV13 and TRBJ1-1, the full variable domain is AAGVIQSPRHLIKEKRETATLKCYPIPRHDTVYWYQQGPGQDPQFLISFYEKMQSDKGSIPDRFSAQQFSDYHSELNMSSLELGDSALYFCASSQGAGGTEAFFGQGTRLTVV.

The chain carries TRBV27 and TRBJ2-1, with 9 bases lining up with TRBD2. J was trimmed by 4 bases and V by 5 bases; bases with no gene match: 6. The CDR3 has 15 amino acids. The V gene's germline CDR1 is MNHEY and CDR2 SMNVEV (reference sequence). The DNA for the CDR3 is TGTGCCAGCAGTATTAGACTAGCGGATTACAATGAGCAGTTCTTC. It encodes CASSIRLADYNEQFF.

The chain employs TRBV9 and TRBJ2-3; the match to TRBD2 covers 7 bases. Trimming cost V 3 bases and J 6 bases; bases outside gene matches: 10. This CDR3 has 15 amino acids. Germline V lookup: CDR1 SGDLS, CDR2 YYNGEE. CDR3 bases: TGTGCCAGCAGCGCCGCGGGAGTAGCTGGGGATACGCAGTATTTT. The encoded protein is CASSAAGVAGDTQYF.